This is a list of T cell receptor beta chains from one sample in a study of blood T cell repertoires in COVID-19. The data were produced by immunoSEQ multiplex PCR, yet TCRdb's version contains in-frame clones alone and is incomplete. The profile shows about 77,000 clones, roughly 78% of them singletons. Sequencing used peripheral blood. The receptors come from an older woman with acute or convalescent COVID-19. The CDR3 runs from the conserved cysteine through the conserved F or W. A D gene is named only where the DNA matches it firmly. Where a row states a size, it is once, few, many or the class of an expanded clone; other rows omit it.

v_call,clone_size,d_call,j_call,cdr3_aa
TRBV5-1,NA,NA,TRBJ1-5,CASSLTGGVDQPQHF
TRBV19,NA,NA,TRBJ2-2,CASSSRRAQPWELFF
TRBV4-1,few,TRBD1,TRBJ1-2,CASSPPTGLDGYTF
TRBV21-1,NA,NA,TRBJ2-3,CASSLESGSTDTQYF
TRBV29-1,few,TRBD1,TRBJ1-1,CSVSQGVGTEAFF
TRBV4-2,NA,NA,TRBJ1-6,CASSQVAGTNSPLHF
TRBV6-1,NA,NA,TRBJ1-1,CASSEELGNSEAFF
TRBV5-6,NA,NA,TRBJ1-5,CASSQGRGVEQPQHF
TRBV14,NA,NA,TRBJ1-2,CASSAGTYGYTF
TRBV19,NA,TRBD1,TRBJ1-3,CASSFDRDSGNTIYF
TRBV7-8,NA,TRBD1,TRBJ1-5,CASSWTGGSNQPQHF
TRBV24-1,NA,TRBD2,TRBJ2-3,CATSDSRRGPSGGGGTQYF
TRBV11-3,NA,TRBD1,TRBJ1-2,CASPGTELFNYGYTF
TRBV19,NA,NA,TRBJ1-3,CASSILQGTFGNTIYF
TRBV6-4,NA,NA,TRBJ2-1,CASSLGSSYNEQFF
TRBV7-9,NA,TRBD1,TRBJ1-4,CASRGGQVNEKLFF
TRBV7-2,NA,TRBD2,TRBJ2-3,CASSLSGGTDTQYF
TRBV7-9,few,NA,TRBJ1-2,CASRTDGSLYGYTF
TRBV5-1,NA,TRBD2,TRBJ2-1,CASSPRASGGFWPFF
TRBV7-2,NA,NA,TRBJ1-3,CASSFGKTGNTIYF
TRBV6-2/TRBV6-3,few,NA,TRBJ1-5,CASSYSAALANQPQHF
TRBV10-3,once,NA,TRBJ1-1,CAITDDSHGAFF
TRBV6-1,once,TRBD1,TRBJ2-7,CASSGLRGQKSYEQYF
TRBV20-1,NA,NA,TRBJ1-1,CSARDSRGAFF
TRBV4-3,NA,TRBD1,TRBJ2-5,CASSQNRGGRETQYF
TRBV6-1,NA,NA,TRBJ1-3,CASSAGGGRFSGNTIYF
TRBV19,NA,NA,TRBJ2-7,CATRSRRGLHEQYF
TRBV4-3,NA,NA,TRBJ1-1,CASSPALMNTEAFF
TRBV14,once,NA,TRBJ1-6,CASSQGSYNSPLHF
TRBV11-1,few,NA,TRBJ2-1,CASSQRGNYNEQFF
TRBV2,NA,NA,TRBJ1-6,CASSASQDSSYNSPLHF
TRBV11-3,NA,NA,TRBJ2-7,CASSYGDSNFEQYF
TRBV7-9,NA,TRBD2,TRBJ2-5,CASAVGLAVQETQYF
TRBV15,NA,TRBD2,TRBJ2-7,CATSRAGGSYEQYF
TRBV19,NA,NA,TRBJ1-2,CASATGLSGYTF
TRBV7-9,NA,NA,TRBJ1-1,CASSTTEAFF
TRBV7-9,NA,NA,TRBJ1-2,CASLREGSNFGYTF
TRBV5-5,once,NA,TRBJ2-1,CASSFERTYSYNEQFF
TRBV5-1,NA,NA,TRBJ2-7,CASSLGLGAGDEQYF
TRBV4-1,NA,NA,TRBJ1-1,CASSQAPPGQLNTEAFF
TRBV7-2,NA,TRBD2,TRBJ2-3,CASSFGRGRANTQYF
TRBV24-1,NA,NA,TRBJ1-2,CATSDFQGYGYTF
TRBV19,NA,NA,TRBJ1-2,CASSPDIFNYGYTF
TRBV6-2/TRBV6-3,NA,NA,TRBJ1-2,CASSYEDRQYLGYTF
TRBV19,NA,NA,TRBJ1-5,CASSIGGYSNQPQHF
TRBV6-2/TRBV6-3,once,TRBD1,TRBJ2-3,CASSYSRDRGSDTDTQYF
TRBV2,NA,TRBD2,TRBJ2-1,CASSDLTSGGYNEQFF
TRBV19,NA,NA,TRBJ1-5,CASSKFRDNQPQHF